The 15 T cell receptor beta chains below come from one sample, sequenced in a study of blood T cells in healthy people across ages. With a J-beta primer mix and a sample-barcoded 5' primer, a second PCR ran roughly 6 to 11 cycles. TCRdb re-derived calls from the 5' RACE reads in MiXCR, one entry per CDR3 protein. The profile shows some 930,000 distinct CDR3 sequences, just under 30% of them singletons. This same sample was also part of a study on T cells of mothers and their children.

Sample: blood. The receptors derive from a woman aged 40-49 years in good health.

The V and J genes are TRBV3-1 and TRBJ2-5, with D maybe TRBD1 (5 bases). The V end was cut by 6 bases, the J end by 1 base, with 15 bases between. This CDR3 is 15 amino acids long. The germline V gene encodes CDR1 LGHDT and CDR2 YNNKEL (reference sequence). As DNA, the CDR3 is TGTGCCAGCAGTGGGTATTCGACAGTCCAAGAGACCCAGTACTTC. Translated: CASSGYSTVQETQYF.

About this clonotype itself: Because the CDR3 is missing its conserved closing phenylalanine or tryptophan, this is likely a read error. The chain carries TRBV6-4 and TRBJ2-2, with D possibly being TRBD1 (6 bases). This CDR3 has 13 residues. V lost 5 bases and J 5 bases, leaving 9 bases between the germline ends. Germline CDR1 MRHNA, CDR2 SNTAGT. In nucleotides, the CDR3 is TGTGCCAGCAGTACAGGGACAACCGGGGAGCTGTTTTGT. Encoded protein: CASSTGTTGELFC.

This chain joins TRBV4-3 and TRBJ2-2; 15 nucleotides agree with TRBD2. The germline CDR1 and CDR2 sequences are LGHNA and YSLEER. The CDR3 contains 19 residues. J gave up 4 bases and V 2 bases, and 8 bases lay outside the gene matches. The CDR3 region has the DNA TGCGCCAGCAGCCAATCGGGACTAGCGGGGGGAATATCCACCGGGGAGCTGTTTTTT. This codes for CASSQSGLAGGISTGELFF.

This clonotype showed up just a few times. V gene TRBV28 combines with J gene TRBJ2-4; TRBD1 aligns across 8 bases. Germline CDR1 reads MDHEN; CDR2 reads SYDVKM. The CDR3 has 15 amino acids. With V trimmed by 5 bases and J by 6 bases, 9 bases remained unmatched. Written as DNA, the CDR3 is TGTGCCAGCAGTGCAATACAGGGGGGTGGAAACATTCAGTACTTC. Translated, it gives CASSAIQGGGNIQYF. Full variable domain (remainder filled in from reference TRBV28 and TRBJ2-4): DVKVTQSSRYLVKRTGEKVFLECVQDMDHENMFWYRQDPGLGLRLIYFSYDVKMKEKGDIPEGYSVSREKKERFSLILESASTNQTSMYLCASSAIQGGGNIQYFGAGTRLSVL.

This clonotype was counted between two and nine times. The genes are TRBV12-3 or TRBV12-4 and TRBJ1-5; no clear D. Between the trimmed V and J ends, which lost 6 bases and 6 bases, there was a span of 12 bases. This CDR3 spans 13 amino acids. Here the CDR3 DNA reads TGTGCCAGCAGCCGCCGGGCAGGTCAGCCCCAGCATTTT. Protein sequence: CASSRRAGQPQHF.

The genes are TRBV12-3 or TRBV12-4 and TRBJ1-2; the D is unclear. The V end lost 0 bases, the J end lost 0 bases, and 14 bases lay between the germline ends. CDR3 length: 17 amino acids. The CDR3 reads CASSLAPVRVTNYGYTF. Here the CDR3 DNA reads TGTGCCAGCAGTTTAGCACCCGTGAGGGTAACTAACTATGGCTACACCTTC.

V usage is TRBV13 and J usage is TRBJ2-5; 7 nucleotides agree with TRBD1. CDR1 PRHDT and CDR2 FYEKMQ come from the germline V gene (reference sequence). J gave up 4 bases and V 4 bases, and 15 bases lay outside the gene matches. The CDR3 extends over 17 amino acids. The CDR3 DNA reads TGTGCCAGCAGCTCGCTTACTCAGGGGGTGGGCAGAGAGACCCAGTACTTC. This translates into CASSSLTQGVGRETQYF.

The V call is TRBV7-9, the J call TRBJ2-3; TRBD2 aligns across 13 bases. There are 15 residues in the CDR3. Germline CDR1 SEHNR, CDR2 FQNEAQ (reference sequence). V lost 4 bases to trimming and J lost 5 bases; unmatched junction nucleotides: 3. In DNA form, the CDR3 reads TGTGCCAGCAGCTGGACTAGCGGGGGAATAGATACGCAGTATTTT. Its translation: CASSWTSGGIDTQYF.

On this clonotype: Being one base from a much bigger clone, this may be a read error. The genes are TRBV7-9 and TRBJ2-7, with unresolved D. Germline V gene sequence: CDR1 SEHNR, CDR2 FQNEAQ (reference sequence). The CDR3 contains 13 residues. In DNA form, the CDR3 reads TGTACCAGCAGCGATACCCTTTTGGACGAGCAGTACTTC. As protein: CTSSDTLLDEQYF.

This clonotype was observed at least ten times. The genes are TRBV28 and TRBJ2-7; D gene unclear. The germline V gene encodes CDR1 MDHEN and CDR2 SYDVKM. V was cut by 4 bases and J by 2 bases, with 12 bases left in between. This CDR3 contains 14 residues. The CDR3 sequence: CASSSRPVPYEQYF. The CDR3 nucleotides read TGTGCCAGCAGTTCACGACCGGTCCCCTACGAGCAGTACTTC.

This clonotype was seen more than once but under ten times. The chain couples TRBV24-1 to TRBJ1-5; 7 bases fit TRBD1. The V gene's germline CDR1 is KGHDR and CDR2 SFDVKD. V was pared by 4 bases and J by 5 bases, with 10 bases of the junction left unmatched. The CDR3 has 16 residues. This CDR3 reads CATSDNRDRAHQPQHF. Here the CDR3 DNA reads TGTGCCACCAGTGACAACCGGGACAGAGCCCATCAGCCCCAGCATTTT.

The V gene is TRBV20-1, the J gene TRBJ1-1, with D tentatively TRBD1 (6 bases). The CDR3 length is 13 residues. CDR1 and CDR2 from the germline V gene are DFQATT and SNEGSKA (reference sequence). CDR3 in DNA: TGCAGCTTACCTGGACAGCGGAACACTGAAGCTTTCTTT. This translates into CSLPGQRNTEAFF.

The CDR3 bases are TGTGCCAGCAGCTTAGAGGCGGGACTAGCCAAAAATGAGCAGTACTTC. Translating it yields CASSLEAGLAKNEQYF. The chain is built from TRBV7-6 and TRBJ2-1; 9 bases map to TRBD2. The J call is doubtful: the DNA matches TRBJ2-7 better. The CDR3 has 16 residues. Germline CDR1 is SGHVS and CDR2 is FNYEAQ.

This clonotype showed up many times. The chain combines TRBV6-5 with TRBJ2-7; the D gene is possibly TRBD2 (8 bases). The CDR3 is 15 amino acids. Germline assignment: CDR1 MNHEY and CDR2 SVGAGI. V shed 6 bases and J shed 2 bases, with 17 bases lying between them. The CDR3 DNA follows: TGTGCCAGCAGCGGCGGGGGGACAGCTACCTACGAGCAGTACTTC. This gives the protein CASSGGGTATYEQYF.

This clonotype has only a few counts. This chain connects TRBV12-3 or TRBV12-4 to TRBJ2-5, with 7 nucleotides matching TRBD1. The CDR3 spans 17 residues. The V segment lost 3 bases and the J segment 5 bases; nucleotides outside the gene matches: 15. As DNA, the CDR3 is TGTGCCAGCAGTTTTCCATTGGAGACAGGGCGTTGGGAGACCCAGTACTTC. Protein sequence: CASSFPLETGRWETQYF.